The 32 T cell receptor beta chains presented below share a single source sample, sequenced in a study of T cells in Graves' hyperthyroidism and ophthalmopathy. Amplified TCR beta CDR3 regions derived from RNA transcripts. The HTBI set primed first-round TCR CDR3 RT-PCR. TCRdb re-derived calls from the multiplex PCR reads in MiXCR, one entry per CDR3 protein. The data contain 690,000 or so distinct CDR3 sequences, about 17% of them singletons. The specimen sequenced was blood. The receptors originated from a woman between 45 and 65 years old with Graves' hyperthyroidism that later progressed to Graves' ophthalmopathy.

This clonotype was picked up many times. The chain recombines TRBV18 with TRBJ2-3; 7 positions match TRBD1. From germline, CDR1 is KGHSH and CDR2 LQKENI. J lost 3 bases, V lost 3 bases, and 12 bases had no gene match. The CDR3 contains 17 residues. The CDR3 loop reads CASSPLHRDRGTDTQYF. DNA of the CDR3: TGTGCCAGCTCACCCTTACACCGGGACAGAGGAACAGATACGCAGTATTTT. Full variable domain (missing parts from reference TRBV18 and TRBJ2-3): NAGVMQNPRHLVRRRGQEARLRCSPMKGHSHVYWYRQLPEEGLKFMVYLQKENIIDESGMPKERFSAEFPKEGPSILRIQQVVRGDSAAYFCASSPLHRDRGTDTQYFGPGTRLTVL.

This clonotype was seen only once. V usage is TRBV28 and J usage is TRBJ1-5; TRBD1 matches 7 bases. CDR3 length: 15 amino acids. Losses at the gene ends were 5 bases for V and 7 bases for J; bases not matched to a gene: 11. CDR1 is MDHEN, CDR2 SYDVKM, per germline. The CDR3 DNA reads TGTGCCAGCAGTATGCCCGGGACAGAAAAGCAGCCCCAGCATTTT. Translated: CASSMPGTEKQPQHF. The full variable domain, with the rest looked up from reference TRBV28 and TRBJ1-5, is DVKVTQSSRYLVKRTGEKVFLECVQDMDHENMFWYRQDPGLGLRLIYFSYDVKMKEKGDIPEGYSVSREKKERFSLILESASTNQTSMYLCASSMPGTEKQPQHFGDGTRLSIL.

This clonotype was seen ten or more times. CDR3 in amino acids: CASSFGTGWDTQYF. CDR3 bases: TGTGCCAGCAGCTTCGGGACAGGCTGGGATACGCAGTATTTT. The chain has TRBV11-2 and TRBJ2-3, with 8 bases that match TRBD1. CDR1 and CDR2 (germline): SGHAT, FQNNGV. The CDR3 length is 14 residues. The J segment lost 6 bases and the V segment lost 3 bases, leaving 5 bases of the junction unmatched.

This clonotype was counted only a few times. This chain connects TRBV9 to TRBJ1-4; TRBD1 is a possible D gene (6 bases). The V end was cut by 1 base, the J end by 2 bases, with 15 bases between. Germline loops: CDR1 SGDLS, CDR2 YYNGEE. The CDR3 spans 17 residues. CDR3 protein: CASSVSGGARTNEKLFF. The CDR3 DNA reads TGTGCCAGCAGCGTAAGTGGGGGGGCTCGGACTAATGAAAAACTGTTTTTT.

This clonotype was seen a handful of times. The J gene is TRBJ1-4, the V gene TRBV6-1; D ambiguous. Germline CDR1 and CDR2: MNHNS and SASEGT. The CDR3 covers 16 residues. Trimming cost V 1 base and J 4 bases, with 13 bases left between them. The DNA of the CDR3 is TGTGCCAGCAGTGAAGGGTTTCTCGGCGGTAATGAAAAACTGTTTTTT. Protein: CASSEGFLGGNEKLFF.

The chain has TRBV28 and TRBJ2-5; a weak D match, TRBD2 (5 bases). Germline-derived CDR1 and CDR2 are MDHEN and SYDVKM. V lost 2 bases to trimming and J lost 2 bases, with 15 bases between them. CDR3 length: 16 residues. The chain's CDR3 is CASSLEPGFKQETQYF. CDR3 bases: TGTGCCAGCAGTTTAGAGCCGGGATTCAAGCAAGAGACCCAGTACTTC.

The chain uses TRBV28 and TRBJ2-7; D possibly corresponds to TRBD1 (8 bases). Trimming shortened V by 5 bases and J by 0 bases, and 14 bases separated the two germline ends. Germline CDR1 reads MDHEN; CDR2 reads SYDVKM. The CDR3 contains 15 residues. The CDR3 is CASSGGDRNSYEQYF. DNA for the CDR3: TGTGCCAGCAGTGGGGGGGACAGGAACTCCTACGAGCAGTACTTC.

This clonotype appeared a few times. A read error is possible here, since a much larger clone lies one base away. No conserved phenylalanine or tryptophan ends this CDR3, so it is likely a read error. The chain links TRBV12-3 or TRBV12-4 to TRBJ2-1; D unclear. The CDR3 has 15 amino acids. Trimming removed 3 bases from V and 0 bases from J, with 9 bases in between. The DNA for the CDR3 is TGTGCCAGCAGTTTTGACACCAGCTCCTACAATGAGCAGTTCCTC. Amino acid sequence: CASSFDTSSYNEQFL.

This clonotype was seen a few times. CDR3 region: CASSQGTGAYTGELFF. The CDR3 DNA is TGCGCCAGCAGCCAAGGCACAGGAGCTTACACCGGGGAGCTGTTTTTT. The chain combines TRBV4-1 with TRBJ2-2; a possible D gene is TRBD1 (5 bases). V shed 1 base and J shed 3 bases, with 12 bases lying between them. This CDR3 comprises 16 residues. Looked up from germline, CDR1 is MGHRA and CDR2 is YSYEKL.

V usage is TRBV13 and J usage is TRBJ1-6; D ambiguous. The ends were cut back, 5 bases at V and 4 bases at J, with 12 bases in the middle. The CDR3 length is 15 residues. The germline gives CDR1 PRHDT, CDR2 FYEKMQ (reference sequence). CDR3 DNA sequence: TGTGCCAGCAGCCTCTACAGCATTTATAATTCACCCCTCCACTTT. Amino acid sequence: CASSLYSIYNSPLHF.

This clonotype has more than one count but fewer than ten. CDR3 residues: CASSLSKDEQFF. CDR3 coding DNA: TGTGCCAGCAGTTTGTCTAAGGATGAGCAGTTCTTC. The V gene is TRBV12-3 or TRBV12-4, the J gene TRBJ2-1; D is ambiguous. V was clipped by 3 bases and J by 8 bases, with 8 bases between them. This CDR3 has 12 amino acids.

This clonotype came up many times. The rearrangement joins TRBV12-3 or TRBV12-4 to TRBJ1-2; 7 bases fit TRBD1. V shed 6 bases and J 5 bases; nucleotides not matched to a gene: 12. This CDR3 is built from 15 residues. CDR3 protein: CASSLTRDRTYGYTF. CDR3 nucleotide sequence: TGTGCCAGCAGCCTTACCCGGGACAGAACTTATGGCTACACCTTC.

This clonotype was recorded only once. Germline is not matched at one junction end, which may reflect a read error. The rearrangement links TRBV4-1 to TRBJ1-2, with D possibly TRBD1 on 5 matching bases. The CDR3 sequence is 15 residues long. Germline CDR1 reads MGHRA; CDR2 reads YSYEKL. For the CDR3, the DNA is TGCACCAGCAGCCCAGGAAAGGGGTGGGGCAATGGCTACACCTTC. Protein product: CTSSPGKGWGNGYTF.

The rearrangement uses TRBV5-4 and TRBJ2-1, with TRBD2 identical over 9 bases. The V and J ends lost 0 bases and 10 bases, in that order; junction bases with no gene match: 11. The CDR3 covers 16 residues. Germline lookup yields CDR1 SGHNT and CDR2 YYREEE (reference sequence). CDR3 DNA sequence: TGTGCCAGCAGCTTGGTGTTCCAGCGGGGGGCGAGGGAGCAGTTCTTC. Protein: CASSLVFQRGAREQFF.

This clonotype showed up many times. DNA for the CDR3: TGTGCCAGCTCATACCAGGGCTACGAGCAGTACTTC. This gives the protein CASSYQGYEQYF. The chain carries TRBV18 and TRBJ2-7; perhaps TRBD1 as D (5 bases). This CDR3 comprises 12 residues. Between the trimmed V and J ends, which lost 5 bases and 3 bases, there was a span of 8 bases. Germline V CDR1 and CDR2: KGHSH, LQKENI.

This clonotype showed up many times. CDR3 coding DNA: TGTGCCTGGAGTCGGAGCGGGACAACAGATACGCAGTATTTT. Protein: CAWSRSGTTDTQYF. The chain employs TRBV30 and TRBJ2-3, with D possibly TRBD2 on 7 matching bases. Trimming took off 2 bases at V and 3 bases at J, with 12 bases between the two ends. CDR1 and CDR2 (germline): GTSNPN, SVGIG (reference sequence). The CDR3 runs to 14 residues.

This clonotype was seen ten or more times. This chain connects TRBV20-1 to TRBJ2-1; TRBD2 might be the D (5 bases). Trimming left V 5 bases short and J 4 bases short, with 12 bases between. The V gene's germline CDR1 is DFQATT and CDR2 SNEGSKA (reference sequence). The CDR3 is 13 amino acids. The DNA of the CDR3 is TGCAGTGCTGACGCTCGGGGTTACAATGAGCAGTTCTTC. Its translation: CSADARGYNEQFF.

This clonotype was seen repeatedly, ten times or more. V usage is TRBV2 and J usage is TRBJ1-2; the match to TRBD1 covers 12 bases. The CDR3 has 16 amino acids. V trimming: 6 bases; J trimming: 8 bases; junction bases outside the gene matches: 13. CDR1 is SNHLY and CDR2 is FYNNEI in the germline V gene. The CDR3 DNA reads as TGTGCCAGCAGGGAAACTCCGGGACAGGGGGCGCGAGGCTACACCTTC. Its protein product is CASRETPGQGARGYTF.

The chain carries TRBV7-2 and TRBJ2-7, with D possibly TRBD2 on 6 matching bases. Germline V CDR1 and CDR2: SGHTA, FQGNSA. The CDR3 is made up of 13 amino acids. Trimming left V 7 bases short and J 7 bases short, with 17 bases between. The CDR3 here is CASTPLGTGEQYF. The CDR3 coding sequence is TGTGCCAGCACCCCTCTCGGGACTGGTGAGCAGTACTTC.

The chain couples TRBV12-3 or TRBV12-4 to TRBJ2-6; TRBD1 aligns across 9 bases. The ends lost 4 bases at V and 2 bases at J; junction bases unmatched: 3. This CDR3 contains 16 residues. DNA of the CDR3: TGTGCCAGCAGTTATACAGGGGGCACTGGGGCCAACGTCCTGACTTTC. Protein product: CASSYTGGTGANVLTF.

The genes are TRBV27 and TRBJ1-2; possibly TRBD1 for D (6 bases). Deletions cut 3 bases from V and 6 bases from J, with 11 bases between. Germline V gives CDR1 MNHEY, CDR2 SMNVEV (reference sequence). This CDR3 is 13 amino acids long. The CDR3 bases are TGTGCCAGCAGTTTGGGGGGGCTCAATGGCTACACCTTC. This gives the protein CASSLGGLNGYTF.

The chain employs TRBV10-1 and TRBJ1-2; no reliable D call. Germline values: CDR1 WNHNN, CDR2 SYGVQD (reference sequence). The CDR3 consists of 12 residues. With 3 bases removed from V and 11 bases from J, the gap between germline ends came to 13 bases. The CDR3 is CASSDDGARYTF. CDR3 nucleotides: TGCGCCAGCAGTGATGATGGTGCGAGGTACACCTTC.

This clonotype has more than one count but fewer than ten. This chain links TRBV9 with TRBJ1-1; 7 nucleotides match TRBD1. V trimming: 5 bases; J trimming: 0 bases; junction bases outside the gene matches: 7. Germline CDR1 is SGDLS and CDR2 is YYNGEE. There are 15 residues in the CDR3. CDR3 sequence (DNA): TGTGCCAGCAGGACAGGGATGGGGATGAACACTGAAGCTTTCTTT. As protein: CASRTGMGMNTEAFF.

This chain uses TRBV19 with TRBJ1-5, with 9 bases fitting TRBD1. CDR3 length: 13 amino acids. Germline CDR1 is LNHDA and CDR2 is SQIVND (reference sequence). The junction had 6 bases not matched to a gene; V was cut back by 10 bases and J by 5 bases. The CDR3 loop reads CATWDRDDQPQHF. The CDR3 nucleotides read TGTGCCACCTGGGACAGGGACGATCAGCCCCAGCATTTT.

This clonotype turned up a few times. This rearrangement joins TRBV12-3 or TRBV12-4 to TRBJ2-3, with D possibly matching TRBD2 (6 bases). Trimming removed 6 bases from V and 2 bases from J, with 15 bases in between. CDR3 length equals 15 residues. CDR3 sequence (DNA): TGTGCCAGCAGCCGCGGGACTGGCTACACAGATACGCAGTATTTT. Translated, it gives CASSRGTGYTDTQYF.

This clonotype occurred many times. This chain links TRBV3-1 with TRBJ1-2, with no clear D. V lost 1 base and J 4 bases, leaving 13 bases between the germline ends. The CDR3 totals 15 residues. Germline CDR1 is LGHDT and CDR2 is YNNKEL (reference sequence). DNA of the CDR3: TGTGCCAGCAGCCAAGTTCCTATCGGGAGCTATGGCTACACCTTC. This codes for CASSQVPIGSYGYTF.

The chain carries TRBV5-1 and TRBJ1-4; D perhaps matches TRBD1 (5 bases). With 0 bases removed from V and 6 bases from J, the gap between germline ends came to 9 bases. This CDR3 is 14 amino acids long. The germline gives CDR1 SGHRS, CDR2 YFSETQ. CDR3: CASSLEGADEKLFF. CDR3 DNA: TGCGCCAGCAGCTTGGAAGGGGCGGATGAAAAACTGTTTTTT. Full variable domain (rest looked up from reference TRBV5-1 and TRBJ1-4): KAGVTQTPRYLIKTRGQQVTLSCSPISGHRSVSWYQQTPGQGLQFLFEYFSETQRNKGNFPGRFSGRQFSNSRSEMNVSTLELGDSALYLCASSLEGADEKLFFGSGTQLSVL.

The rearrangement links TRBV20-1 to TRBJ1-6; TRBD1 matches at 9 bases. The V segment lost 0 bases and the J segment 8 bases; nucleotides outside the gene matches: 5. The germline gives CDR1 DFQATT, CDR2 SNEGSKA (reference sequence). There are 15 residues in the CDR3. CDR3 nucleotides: TGCAGTGCTAGAGATGGGACAGGGCTTCATTCACCCCTCCACTTT. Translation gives CSARDGTGLHSPLHF.

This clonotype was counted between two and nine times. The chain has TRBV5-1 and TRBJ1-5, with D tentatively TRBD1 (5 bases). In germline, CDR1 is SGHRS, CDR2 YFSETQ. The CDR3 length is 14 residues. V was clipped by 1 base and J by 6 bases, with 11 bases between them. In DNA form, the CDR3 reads TGCGCCAGCAGCTTGAGTTCAGGGAGTCAGCCCCAGCATTTT. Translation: CASSLSSGSQPQHF.

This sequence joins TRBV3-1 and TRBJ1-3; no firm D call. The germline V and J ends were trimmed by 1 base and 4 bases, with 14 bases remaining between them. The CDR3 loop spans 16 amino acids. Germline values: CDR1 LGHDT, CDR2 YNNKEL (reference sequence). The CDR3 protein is CASSQGTISPGNTIYF. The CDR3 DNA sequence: TGTGCCAGCAGCCAAGGCACAATCTCTCCCGGAAACACCATATATTTT. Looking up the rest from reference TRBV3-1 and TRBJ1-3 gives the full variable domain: DTAVSQTPKYLVTQMGNDKSIKCEQNLGHDTMYWYKQDSKKFLKIMFSYNNKELIINETVPNRFSPKSPDKAHLNLHINSLELGDSAVYFCASSQGTISPGNTIYFGEGSWLTVV.

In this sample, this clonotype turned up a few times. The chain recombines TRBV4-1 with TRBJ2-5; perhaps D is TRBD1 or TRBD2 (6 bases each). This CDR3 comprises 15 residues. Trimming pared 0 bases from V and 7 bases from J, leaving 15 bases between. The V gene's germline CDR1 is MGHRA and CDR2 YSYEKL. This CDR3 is CASSQDEGGPRTQYF. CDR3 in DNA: TGCGCCAGCAGCCAAGATGAGGGGGGCCCAAGGACCCAGTACTTC.

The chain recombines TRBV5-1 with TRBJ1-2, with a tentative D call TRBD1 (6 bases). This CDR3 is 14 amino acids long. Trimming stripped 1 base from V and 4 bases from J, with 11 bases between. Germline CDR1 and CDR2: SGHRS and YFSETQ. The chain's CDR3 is CASSLTGQSYGYTF. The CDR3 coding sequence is TGCGCCAGCAGCTTGACAGGGCAGAGCTATGGCTACACCTTC.